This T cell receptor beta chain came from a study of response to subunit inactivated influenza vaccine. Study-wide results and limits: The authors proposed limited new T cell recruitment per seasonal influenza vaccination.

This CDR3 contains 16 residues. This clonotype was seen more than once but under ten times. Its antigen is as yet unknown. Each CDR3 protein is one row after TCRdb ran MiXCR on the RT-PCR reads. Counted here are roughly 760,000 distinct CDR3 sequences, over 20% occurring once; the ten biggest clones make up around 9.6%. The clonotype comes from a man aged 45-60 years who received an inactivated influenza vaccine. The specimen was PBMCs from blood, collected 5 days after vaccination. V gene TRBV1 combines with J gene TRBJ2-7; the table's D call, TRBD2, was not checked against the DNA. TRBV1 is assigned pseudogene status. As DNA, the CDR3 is TGCACCAGCAGCCAAGAGCGACTAGCGGGGTGCTTAGAGCAGTACTTC. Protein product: CTSSQERLAGCLEQYF.